This TCR beta chain is from a study of blood T cell repertoires in COVID-19. Study as a whole: T cells, B-cell-depleted T cells, or PBMCs provided the cDNA or gDNA that served as material.

Original handling: By means of reference gene primer amplification, nucleated cell counts were estimated. The table came from immunoSEQ multiplex PCR; TCRdb's copy has only in-frame clones and leaves some out. V, J and clone size reflect that table, while D and trimming were determined from the DNA. The sample records some 220,000 clones, roughly 91% being singletons. This receptor was taken from a man aged 25-40 years with COVID-19, enrolled during active disease. Material for sequencing was peripheral blood.

The CDR3 sequence is CASSVDSGGTYGYTF. CDR3 nucleotides: TGTGCCAGCAGCGTAGATTCTGGCGGAACCTATGGCTACACCTTC. The chain recombines TRBV9 with TRBJ1-2; D is ambiguous. This CDR3 region has 15 residues. Looked up from germline, CDR1 is SGDLS and CDR2 is YYNGEE. V dropped 0 bases and J dropped 4 bases, with 13 bases sitting between them.